This TCR beta chain was found in a study of blood T cells in healthy people across ages. Whole-study results and caveats: While age rose, TCR beta diversity per million T cells dropped in a roughly linear way.

Note on this clonotype: As yet, its antigen is unknown.

The J segment lost 6 bases and the V segment lost 5 bases, leaving 9 bases of the junction unmatched. CDR1 and CDR2 (germline): KGHDR, SFDVKD. There are 16 residues in the CDR3. A second PCR of about 7 to 12 cycles used a sample-barcoded 5' primer and a J-beta primer mix. Each sample yielded at least 2.5 million CDR3-containing paired-end reads. TCRdb recomputed calls from the 5' RACE reads with MiXCR, one row per CDR3 protein. The sample includes over 750,000 distinct CDR3 sequences, roughly 25% of them seen just once. These same records also appear under a second study, on T cells of mothers and their children. As reported in that work: The study recruited a few healthy Caucasian mothers and their six children as donors. The study obtained over 8 million TCR beta CDR3 reads per mother and some 3 million per child.

Source material: blood. This TCR came from a boy between 5 and 17 years old in good health. This chain joins TRBV24-1 and TRBJ2-1; TRBD1 agrees at 10 bases. For the CDR3, the DNA is TGTGCCACCAGTGGGAGACAGGGGGCGAATTCCAATGAGCAGTTCTTC. Translation: CATSGRQGANSNEQFF.